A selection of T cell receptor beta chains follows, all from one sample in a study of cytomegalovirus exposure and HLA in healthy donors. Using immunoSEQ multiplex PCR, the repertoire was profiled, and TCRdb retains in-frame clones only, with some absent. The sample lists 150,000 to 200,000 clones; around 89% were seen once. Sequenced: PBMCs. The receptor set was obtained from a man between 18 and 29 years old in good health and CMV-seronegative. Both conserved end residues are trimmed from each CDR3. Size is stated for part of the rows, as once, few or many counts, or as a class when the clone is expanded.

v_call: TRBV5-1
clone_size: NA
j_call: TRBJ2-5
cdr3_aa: ASSLGAGGLEETQY

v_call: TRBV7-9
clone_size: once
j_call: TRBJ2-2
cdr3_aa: ASSLSSGVKFNTGELF

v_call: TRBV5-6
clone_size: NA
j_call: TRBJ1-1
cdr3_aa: ASSEQTGAAEAF

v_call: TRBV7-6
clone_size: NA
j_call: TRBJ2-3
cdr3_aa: ASSPWSGTDTQY

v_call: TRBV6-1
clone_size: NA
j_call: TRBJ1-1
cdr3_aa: ASSEARGPGGMNTEAF

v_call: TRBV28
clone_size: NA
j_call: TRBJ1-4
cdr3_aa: ASSWTDEKLF

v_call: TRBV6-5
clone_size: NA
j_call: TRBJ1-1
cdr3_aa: ASRTRQGFGTEAF

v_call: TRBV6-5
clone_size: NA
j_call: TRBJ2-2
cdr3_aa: ASSLVSTGELF

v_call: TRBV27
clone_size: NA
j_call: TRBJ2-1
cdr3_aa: ASSLSTGGWNEQF

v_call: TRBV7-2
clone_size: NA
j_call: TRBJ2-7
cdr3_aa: ASSTAAGGRSYEQY

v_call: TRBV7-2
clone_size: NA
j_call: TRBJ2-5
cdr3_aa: ASSSDRGQETQY

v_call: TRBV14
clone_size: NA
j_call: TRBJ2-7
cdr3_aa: ASSPSGTYEQY

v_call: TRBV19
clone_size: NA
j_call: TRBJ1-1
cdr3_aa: ASRPGTGEGGTEAF

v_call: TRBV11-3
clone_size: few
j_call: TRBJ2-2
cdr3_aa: ASSTSGSGTGELF

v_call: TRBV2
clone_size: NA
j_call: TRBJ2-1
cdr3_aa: ASSAQGLSSYNEQF

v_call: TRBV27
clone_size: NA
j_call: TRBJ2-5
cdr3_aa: ASSLIASGQETQY

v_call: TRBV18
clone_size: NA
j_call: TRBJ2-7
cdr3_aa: ASSPSGGPGLYEQY

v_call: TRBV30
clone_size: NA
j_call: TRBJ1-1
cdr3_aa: AWAKGQGWSEAF

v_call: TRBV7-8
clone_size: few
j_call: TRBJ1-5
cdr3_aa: ASSLLEGGGQPQH

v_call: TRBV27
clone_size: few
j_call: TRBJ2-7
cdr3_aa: ASSLRGAGEQY

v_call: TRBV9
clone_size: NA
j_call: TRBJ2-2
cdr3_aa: ASSGGPGTGQMELF

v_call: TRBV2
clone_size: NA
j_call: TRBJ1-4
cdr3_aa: ASSEKPPEDRGGEKLF

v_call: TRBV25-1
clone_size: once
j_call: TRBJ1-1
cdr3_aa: ASSAARGMNTEAF

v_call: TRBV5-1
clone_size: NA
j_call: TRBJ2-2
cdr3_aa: ASSLSAGEWGGELF

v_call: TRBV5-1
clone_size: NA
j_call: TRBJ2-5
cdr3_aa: ASSLGSIQETQY

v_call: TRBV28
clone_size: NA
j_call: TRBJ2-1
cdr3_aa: ASSTSLGHNEQF

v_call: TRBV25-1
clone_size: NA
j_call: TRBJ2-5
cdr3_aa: ASGAPQTVETQY

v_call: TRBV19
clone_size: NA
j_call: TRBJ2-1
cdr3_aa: ASSTRSYNEQF

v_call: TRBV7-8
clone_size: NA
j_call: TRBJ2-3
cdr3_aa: ASSLSTTSTDTQY

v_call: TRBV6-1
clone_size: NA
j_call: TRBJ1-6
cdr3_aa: ASSEVGQGTSGNSPLH

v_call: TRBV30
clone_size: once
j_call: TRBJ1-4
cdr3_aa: AWSSTATNEKLF

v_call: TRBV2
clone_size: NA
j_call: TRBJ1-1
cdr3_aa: ASSGVWRENTEAF

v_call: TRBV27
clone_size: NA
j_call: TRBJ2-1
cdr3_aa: ASSSGGASNEQF

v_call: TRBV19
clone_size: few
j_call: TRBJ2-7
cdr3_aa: ASSSGGQTYEQY

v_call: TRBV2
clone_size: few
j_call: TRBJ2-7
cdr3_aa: ASSERGRTYEQY

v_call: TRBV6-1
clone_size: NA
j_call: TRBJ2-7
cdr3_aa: ASSESRDNSYEQY

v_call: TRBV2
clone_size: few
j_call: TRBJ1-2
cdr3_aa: ASSVAQSPH

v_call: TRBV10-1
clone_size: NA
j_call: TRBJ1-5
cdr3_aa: ASSVGGSNQPQH

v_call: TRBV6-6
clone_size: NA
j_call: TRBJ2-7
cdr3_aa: ASSYSIGGGADEQY

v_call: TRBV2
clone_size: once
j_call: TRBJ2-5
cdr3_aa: ASRGVETQY

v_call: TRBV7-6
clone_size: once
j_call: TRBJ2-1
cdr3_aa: ASSSEAFPYNEQF

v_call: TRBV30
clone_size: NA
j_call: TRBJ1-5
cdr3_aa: AWPPGSRLGQPQH

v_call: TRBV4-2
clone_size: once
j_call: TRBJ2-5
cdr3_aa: ASSQDPRETQY